These 21 T cell receptor beta chains share one sample of origin, sequenced in a study of Ad26.COV2.S vaccination and SARS-CoV-2 variants. Treatment specified: 15 to 20 received Ad26.COV2.S at low or high dose, single or two shots; about 5 received placebo; per-sample allocation not given. The samples date from day 63 after the first vaccine or placebo injection. Using immunoSEQ multiplex PCR, the repertoire was profiled, and TCRdb retains in-frame clones only, with some absent. The table records 400,000 to 500,000 clones, roughly nine tenths of them present only once. The material was peripheral blood, obtained in a trial of Ad26.COV2.S vaccine versus placebo. The receptors stem from a person between 18 and 65 years old who received the Ad26.COV2.S COVID-19 vaccine or a placebo.

The rearrangement uses TRBV11-2 and TRBJ2-3; D not certain. V was trimmed by 2 bases and J by 4 bases, leaving 7 bases between them. Germline V gene sequence: CDR1 SGHAT, CDR2 FQNNGV. CDR3 length: 13 amino acids. CDR3 sequence (DNA): TGTGCCAGCAGCTTAACGTTTGCAGATACGCAGTATTTT. Protein product: CASSLTFADTQYF.

The rearrangement joins TRBV13 to TRBJ1-4; 8 bases match TRBD1. Trimming took 6 bases from V and 8 from J; bases not matched to a gene: 5. CDR1 PRHDT and CDR2 FYEKMQ come from the germline V gene (reference sequence). This CDR3 is built from 13 residues. The CDR3 sequence is CASRTRTGEKLFF. The CDR3, as DNA: TGTGCCAGCAGAACACGGACAGGGGAAAAACTGTTTTTT.

CDR3 nucleotides: TGTGCCAGCAGCATTACAGGATTCACTGAAGCTTTCTTT. Amino acid sequence: CASSITGFTEAFF. The chain uses TRBV9 and TRBJ1-1; maybe TRBD1 (5 bases). Germline V CDR1 and CDR2: SGDLS, YYNGEE. The CDR3 runs to 13 residues. V was shortened by 4 bases and J by 4 bases, with 11 bases between the two germline ends.

This chain uses TRBV6-4 with TRBJ2-1; 11 nucleotides line up with TRBD2. The V gene's germline CDR1 is MRHNA and CDR2 SNTAGT. The CDR3 has 16 amino acids. J was trimmed by 3 bases and V by 6 bases; bases with no gene match: 7. The CDR3 DNA is TGTGCCAGCAGGAGTACTAGCGGGGGAATCTACAATGAGCAGTTCTTC. Its translation: CASRSTSGGIYNEQFF.

The genes are TRBV5-4 and TRBJ2-7; no definite D call. The V gene lost 3 bases and the J gene lost 6 bases, with 10 bases spanning the gap. Germline lookup yields CDR1 SGHNT and CDR2 YYREEE (reference sequence). The CDR3 loop spans 12 amino acids. The DNA for the CDR3 is TGTGCCAGCAGCTATCCCCTCTCCGAGCAGTACTTC. This sequence encodes CASSYPLSEQYF.

The chain has TRBV2 and TRBJ2-1, with D perhaps TRBD2 (5 bases). This CDR3 comprises 14 residues. Germline V gene sequence: CDR1 SNHLY, CDR2 FYNNEI. V lost 7 bases and J lost 10, with 20 bases in between. The CDR3 is CASNGVSVVAEQFF. The CDR3 DNA reads TGTGCCAGCAATGGTGTTAGCGTAGTGGCCGAGCAGTTCTTC.

The genes are TRBV6-2 or TRBV6-3 and TRBJ1-2, with a tentative D call TRBD1 (6 bases). Germline lookup yields CDR1 MNHEY and CDR2 SVGEGT. Trimming stripped 2 bases from V and 2 bases from J, with 15 bases between. This CDR3 spans 16 amino acids. The chain's CDR3 is CASSYPWPGENYGYTF. The CDR3 DNA sequence: TGTGCCAGCAGTTACCCCTGGCCAGGGGAAAACTATGGCTACACCTTC.

The rearrangement links TRBV3-1 (or the pseudogene TRBV3-2) to TRBJ2-5; 12 bases align to TRBD1. J lost 1 base, V lost 3 bases, and 9 bases had no gene match. The V gene's germline CDR1 is LGHDT and CDR2 YNNKEL (reference sequence). This CDR3 has 18 residues. CDR3 region: CASSHSGQGAIPQETQYF. The CDR3, as DNA: TGTGCCAGCAGCCATTCGGGACAGGGGGCCATTCCCCAAGAGACCCAGTACTTC.

This clone has only a few counts. This rearrangement joins TRBV6-2 or TRBV6-3 to TRBJ1-5, with D unresolved. V lost 8 bases and J lost 4, with 12 bases in between. The CDR3 totals 13 residues. Per germline, CDR1 MNHEY and CDR2 SVGEGT. The CDR3 DNA reads TGTGCCAGCCGCCTGTGGCGGAATCAGCCCCAGCATTTT. Translation: CASRLWRNQPQHF.

This clone was seen a few times. The chain combines TRBV7-2 with TRBJ1-6; D is uncertain. CDR1 is SGHTA, CDR2 FQGNSA, per germline. Trimming took off 7 bases at V and 2 bases at J, with 21 bases between the two ends. This CDR3 contains 18 residues. The CDR3 reads CASTWVGLGRTYNSPLHF. DNA for the CDR3: TGTGCCAGCACCTGGGTGGGTTTGGGAAGGACCTATAATTCACCCCTCCACTTT.

V is TRBV18 and J is TRBJ1-2, with no clear D. This CDR3 spans 13 amino acids. Germline-derived CDR1 and CDR2 are KGHSH and LQKENI. Trimming removed 3 bases from V and 2 bases from J, with 7 bases in between. This CDR3 is CASSPGENYGYTF. CDR3 in DNA: TGTGCCAGCTCACCTGGAGAGAACTATGGCTACACCTTC.

The chain uses TRBV3-1 (or the pseudogene TRBV3-2) and TRBJ2-1, with D possibly matching TRBD2 (5 bases). V gave up 0 bases and J gave up 5 bases, with 14 bases separating them. The CDR3 sequence is 16 residues long. The germline CDR1 and CDR2 sequences are LGHDT and YNNKEL (reference sequence). Here the CDR3 DNA reads TGTGCCAGCAGCCAAGATGTATACCCCGGGGACAATGAGCAGTTCTTC. Amino acids: CASSQDVYPGDNEQFF.

This clone occurred once. The chain couples TRBV7-3 to TRBJ1-1; D ambiguous. CDR1 SGHTA and CDR2 FQGTGA come from the germline V gene. The CDR3 spans 13 residues. V dropped 5 bases and J dropped 10 bases, with 17 bases sitting between them. The CDR3 spells CASSPTGRVGAFF. CDR3 in DNA: TGTGCCAGCAGCCCCACCGGTAGGGTCGGAGCTTTCTTT.

V gene TRBV7-9 combines with J gene TRBJ1-1; perhaps TRBD1 as D (5 bases). This CDR3 is 13 amino acids long. V was shortened by 5 bases and J by 5 bases, with 12 bases between the two germline ends. CDR1 is SEHNR and CDR2 is FQNEAQ in the germline V gene (reference sequence). The CDR3 coding sequence is TGTGCCAGCAGCCAGCAGGGTCTGACTGAAGCTTTCTTT. Translation: CASSQQGLTEAFF.

V and J are TRBV4-3 and TRBJ2-1; 10 bases map to TRBD2. The CDR3 is 14 residues long. From germline, CDR1 is LGHNA and CDR2 YSLEER. J gave up 12 bases and V 0 bases, and 5 bases lay outside the gene matches. The chain's CDR3 is CASSQDQSGRGQFF. The DNA of the CDR3 is TGCGCCAGCAGCCAAGATCAGAGCGGGAGGGGGCAGTTCTTC.

This chain uses TRBV5-1 with TRBJ1-5; D is ambiguous. The ends were cut back, 4 bases at V and 5 bases at J, with 10 bases in the middle. CDR1 SGHRS and CDR2 YFSETQ come from the germline V gene. This CDR3 comprises 13 residues. CDR3 residues: CASSKSVDQPQHF. The CDR3 nucleotides read TGCGCCAGCAGCAAGTCAGTTGATCAGCCCCAGCATTTT. The full variable domain, rest sourced from reference TRBV5-1 and TRBJ1-5, is KAGVTQTPRYLIKTRGQQVTLSCSPISGHRSVSWYQQTPGQGLQFLFEYFSETQRNKGNFPGRFSGRQFSNSRSEMNVSTLELGDSALYLCASSKSVDQPQHFGDGTRLSIL.

This chain joins TRBV6-5 and TRBJ1-2; no clear D. CDR1 and CDR2 from the germline V gene are MNHEY and SVGAGI. V gave up 11 bases and J gave up 1 base, with 11 bases separating them. The CDR3 is 12 residues long. The CDR3 loop reads CASEAGNYGYTF. DNA of the CDR3: TGTGCCTCTGAGGCAGGTAACTATGGCTACACCTTC.

This clone has only a few counts. The genes are TRBV11-1 and TRBJ2-2; possible D gene TRBD2, 6 bases. The CDR3 contains 15 residues. Trimming cost V 7 bases and J 2 bases, with 14 bases left between them. The germline V gene encodes CDR1 SGHAT and CDR2 FQDESV (reference sequence). Here the CDR3 DNA reads TGTGCCAGCAACCCAGCGGGCGCTAACACCGGGGAGCTGTTTTTT. Translation gives CASNPAGANTGELFF.

V and J are TRBV14 and TRBJ2-5, with D perhaps assigned TRBD1 or TRBD2 (5 bases each). The germline V and J ends were trimmed by 1 base and 5 bases, with 14 bases remaining between them. The length of the CDR3 is 15 residues. Germline V gene data show CDR1 as SGHDN and CDR2 as FVKESK. The CDR3: CASSQARGFGETQYF. CDR3 in DNA: TGTGCCAGCAGCCAAGCCCGGGGCTTTGGGGAGACCCAGTACTTC.

V usage is TRBV7-2 and J usage is TRBJ1-5; D perhaps matches TRBD1 (5 bases). Germline V lookup: CDR1 SGHTA, CDR2 FQGNSA. Trimming stripped 1 base from V and 4 bases from J, with 11 bases between. The CDR3 has 15 amino acids. The CDR3, as DNA: TGTGCCAGCAGCTTAGTTGGGACCATGAATCAGCCCCAGCATTTT. Translating gives CASSLVGTMNQPQHF.

This rearrangement joins TRBV4-3 to TRBJ1-6, with D possibly TRBD1 on 6 matching bases. The length of the CDR3 is 15 residues. Germline V gives CDR1 LGHNA, CDR2 YSLEER. V lost 4 bases, J lost 7 bases, and 14 bases lay in between. DNA of the CDR3: TGCGCCAGCAGCCGGTCCGGGACACCCAATTCACCCCTCCACTTT. It codes for CASSRSGTPNSPLHF.